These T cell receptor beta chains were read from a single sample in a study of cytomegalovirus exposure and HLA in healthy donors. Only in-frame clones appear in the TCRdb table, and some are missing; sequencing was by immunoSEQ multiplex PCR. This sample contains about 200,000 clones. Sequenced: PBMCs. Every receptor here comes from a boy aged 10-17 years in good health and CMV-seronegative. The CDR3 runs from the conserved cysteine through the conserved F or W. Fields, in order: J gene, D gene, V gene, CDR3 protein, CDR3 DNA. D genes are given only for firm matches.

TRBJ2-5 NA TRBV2 CASSYGGTQYF TGTGCCAGCTCCTACGGGGGGACCCAGTACTTC
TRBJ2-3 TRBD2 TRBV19 CASSISSGGTDTQYF TGTGCCAGTAGTATTTCTAGCGGGGGCACAGATACGCAGTATTTT
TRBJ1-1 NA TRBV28 CASSPTGNTEAFF TGTGCCAGCAGTCCCACCGGGAACACTGAAGCTTTCTTT
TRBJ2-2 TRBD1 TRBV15 CATATGPNTGELFF TGTGCCACCGCGACAGGGCCGAACACCGGGGAGCTGTTTTTT
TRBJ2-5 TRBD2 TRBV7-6 CASSSLAGGETQYF TGTGCCAGCAGCTCACTAGCGGGGGGGGAGACCCAGTACTTC
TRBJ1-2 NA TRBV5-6 CASSLEQGLVYTF TGTGCCAGCAGCTTGGAACAGGGCTTAGTCTACACCTTC
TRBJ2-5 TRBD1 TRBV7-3 CASSLTLDRGREAQYF TGTGCCAGCAGCTTAACATTGGACAGGGGGCGTGAGGCCCAGTACTTC
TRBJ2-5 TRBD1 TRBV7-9 CASLQGDIGETQYF TGTGCCAGCCTACAGGGGGACATAGGGGAGACCCAGTACTTC
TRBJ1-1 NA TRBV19 CASSIANREGEEGTEAFF TGTGCCAGTAGTATAGCCAACCGGGAGGGGGAGGAGGGAACTGAAGCTTTCTTT
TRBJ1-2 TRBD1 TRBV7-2 CASSLDTGGGYTF TGTGCCAGCAGCTTAGATACAGGGGGAGGCTACACCTTC